The clone carrying this T cell receptor beta chain has a count of ten or more. The target antigen is unknown. These data come from a study of T cell repertoires in cytomegalovirus infection. Whole-study context: HLA-C-restricted CMV epitopes, recently identified, and well-studied HLA-B-restricted ones were used by the study. The public TCR beta signatures pointed to both CMV infection and matching HLA type.

The V end lost 0 bases, the J end lost 0 bases, and 23 bases lay between the germline ends. Germline lookup yields CDR1 MGHRA and CDR2 YSYEKL. The CDR3 covers 20 residues. TCRdb re-derived calls from the reads in MiXCR, one entry per CDR3 protein. The sample yields approximately 340,000 distinct CDR3 sequences, 25% to 35% seen once. Study results and limitations: There were carriers of CMV plus the relevant HLA, and cumulative public TCR beta family frequency identified them. The ex vivo response showed dominance by HLA-C-restricted CMV-specific TCR beta clonotypes.

The receptor was derived from a human donor in good health (CMV status not recorded). Some clones in this sample may be carry-over from other donors' samples. This sample comprised cultured PBMCs, obtained from culture after CMV antigen stimulation. The gene calls are TRBV4-1 and TRBJ1-2, with D unclear. CDR3 loop: CASSQDFKRFGRPTNYGYTF. The CDR3 DNA reads TGCGCCAGCAGCCAAGACTTTAAGAGGTTCGGCAGACCCACTAACTATGGCTACACCTTC.